This note documents a single TCR beta chain sequence. Antigen specificity is unknown. With 3 bases removed from V and 0 bases from J, the gap between germline ends came to 12 bases. The germline gives CDR1 SGHAT, CDR2 FQNNGV. The CDR3 loop spans 15 amino acids. Method: immunoSEQ multiplex PCR; TCRdb's copy keeps in-frame clones and lacks some. The sample lists 200,000 or so clones; almost 95% were seen once. This entry is derived from a study of T cell responses to AZD1222 COVID-19 vaccine. General observations from the study: The CD4 TCRs associated with vaccination extended across spike and predominated at 160-218 and 743-854.

This TCR derives from an adult in good health. This specimen was peripheral blood, taken on day 0 of AZD1222 vaccination. J is TRBJ2-7 and V is TRBV11-2; D is unclear. The CDR3 DNA follows: TGTGCCAGCAGCTTTGGCGGTTGGAGCTCCTACGAGCAGTACTTC. It translates to CASSFGGWSSYEQYF.